The present T cell receptor beta chain was sequenced within a study of OX40 agonist ivuxolimab in advanced cancers. Study-level information: Patients were treated with intravenous ivuxolimab, dosed at 0.01 to 10 mg/kg and infused every 2 weeks. The study, taken as a whole, reports: Doses of 0.1 to 3.0 mg/kg were accompanied by clonal expansion of CD4+ and CD8+ blood T cells by week 6. Among some nonresponders, normalized T-cell clonal expansion was also low. Relative to CD4+ cells, CD8+ T cells on average had more expanded clones.

Sequencing was performed with immunoSEQ multiplex PCR; in TCRdb, only in-frame clones are kept and a portion is missing. Seen here are about 51,000 clones, about 88% observed once, and the top ten hold around 3.5%. This CDR3 has 13 amino acids. V was trimmed by 6 bases and J by 2 bases, leaving 10 bases between them. Germline-derived CDR1 and CDR2 are MNHNY and SVGAGI (reference sequence). Remarks on this clone: As yet, its antigen is unknown.

The sequence derives from an adult with an advanced solid tumor such as melanoma, head and neck, liver or kidney cancer. This specimen was CD4+ or CD8+ T cells sorted from blood, taken in a trial of the OX40 agonist ivuxolimab. The V gene is TRBV6-6, the J gene TRBJ1-1; D remains ambiguous. The CDR3 region has the DNA TGTGCCAGCAGGAGGGCCCTAAACACTGAAGCTTTCTTT. As protein: CASRRALNTEAFF.